The 11 T cell receptor beta chains in this list originate from one sample, sequenced in a study of regulatory T cells in long-lasting Graves disease. Time point meaning: newly diagnosed GD, antithyroid drugs for less than 3 months. Preparation of the TCR library used RNA extracted from PBMCs. According to the study, TCR beta libraries were built with iRepertoire HTBI primers and CDR3-region Arm-PCR. TCRdb analysed the multiplex PCR reads with MiXCR anew, one entry per CDR3 protein. Of 500,000 or so distinct CDR3 sequences in the sample, under 20% were seen once. This sample was shared with a second study, whose subject was T cells in Graves' hyperthyroidism and ophthalmopathy.

Source: peripheral blood mononuclear cells (PBMCs), taken at new diagnosis, from a patient treated with antithyroid drugs. These receptors were collected from a man in his forties or fifties with Graves disease.

This clonotype was recorded at least ten times. The chain links TRBV28 to TRBJ2-7; tentative D call: TRBD2 (6 bases). CDR3 length: 18 residues. V lost 4 bases and J lost 1, with 23 bases in between. Germline V lookup: CDR1 MDHEN, CDR2 SYDVKM. CDR3 DNA: TGTGCCAGCAGTTCCCCACGGGAGCGGTTTCTAGGGTCCTACGAGCAGTACTTC. This encodes CASSSPRERFLGSYEQYF.

In its sample, this clonotype was seen a few times. The V gene is TRBV24-1, the J gene TRBJ1-2; D is undetermined. Germline CDR1 and CDR2: KGHDR and SFDVKD. Trimming took off 3 bases at V and 2 bases at J, with 21 bases between the two ends. This CDR3 spans 18 amino acids. The CDR3 nucleotides read TGTGCCACCAGTGATAATAATGTACGGAAGGGCTCAAACTATGGCTACACCTTC. Protein product: CATSDNNVRKGSNYGYTF.

This chain uses TRBV3-1 with TRBJ2-3, with D possibly matching TRBD2 (5 bases). The V end was cut by 1 base, the J end by 3 bases, with 11 bases between. CDR1 is LGHDT, CDR2 YNNKEL, per germline (reference sequence). This CDR3 has 15 residues. CDR3 nucleotide sequence: TGTGCCAGCAGCCAAGCGGGGTTGGGAACAGATACGCAGTATTTT. Encoded protein: CASSQAGLGTDTQYF.

This clonotype was seen more than once but under ten times. V is TRBV2 and J is TRBJ2-1, with D hard to call. Trimming removed 7 bases from V and 1 base from J, with 11 bases in between. The CDR3 extends over 14 amino acids. The germline CDR1 and CDR2 sequences are SNHLY and FYNNEI. CDR3 sequence reads: CASMVSVSYNEQFF. In DNA form, the CDR3 reads TGTGCCAGCATGGTTTCTGTTTCCTACAATGAGCAGTTCTTC.

The sample holds many counts of this clonotype. The chain uses TRBV11-3 and TRBJ2-7, with a tentative D call TRBD2 (6 bases). Per germline, CDR1 SGHNT and CDR2 YENEEA. CDR3 length equals 16 residues. Deletions cut 5 bases from V and 5 bases from J, with 22 bases between. The CDR3 reads CASSPGVRAGNDEQYF. The CDR3 DNA reads as TGTGCCAGCAGCCCCGGAGTGCGGGCGGGAAACGACGAGCAGTACTTC. The complete variable domain, with remaining parts taken from reference TRBV11-3 and TRBJ2-7, reads EAGVVQSPRYKIIEKKQPVAFWCNPISGHNTLYWYLQNLGQGPELLIRYENEEAVDDSQLPKDRFSAERLKGVDSTLKIQPAELGDSAVYLCASSPGVRAGNDEQYFGPGTRLTVT.

V usage is TRBV5-6 and J usage is TRBJ1-1; no definite D call. Germline V gene data show CDR1 as SGHDT and CDR2 as YYEEEE. V was cut by 3 bases and J by 8 bases, with 11 bases left in between. The CDR3 runs 12 residues. The CDR3, as DNA: TGTGCCAGCAGCTACAGCTATATCGAAGCTTTCTTT. This gives the protein CASSYSYIEAFF.

The CDR3 is CASKGFRGPGELFF. DNA for the CDR3: TGTGCCAGCAAGGGTTTCAGGGGCCCCGGGGAGCTGTTTTTT. The chain couples TRBV27 to TRBJ2-2, with D possibly TRBD1 on 6 matching bases. V was pared by 7 bases and J by 6 bases, with 15 bases between. The CDR3 runs to 14 residues. The germline V gene has CDR1 MNHEY and CDR2 SMNVEV (reference sequence).

At least ten counts were recorded for this clonotype. This chain connects TRBV24-1 to TRBJ2-1; 10 nucleotides align to TRBD2. The trim removed 1 base at V and 8 bases at J, leaving 4 bases unmatched. This CDR3 has 15 residues. Germline V gene sequence: CDR1 KGHDR, CDR2 SFDVKD. The CDR3 loop reads CATSDLTSGKYEQFF. CDR3 DNA sequence: TGTGCCACCAGTGATTTAACTAGCGGGAAGTATGAGCAGTTCTTC.

The chain joins TRBV28 to TRBJ2-3; 7 positions match TRBD2. The CDR3 consists of 13 residues. The germline CDR1 and CDR2 sequences are MDHEN and SYDVKM. The trim removed 6 bases at V and 2 bases at J, leaving 2 bases unmatched. In DNA form, the CDR3 reads TGTGCCAGCAGAGGGAGGGACACAGATACGCAGTATTTT. This codes for CASRGRDTDTQYF.

In its sample, this clonotype was seen many times. The CDR3 reads CASSQRGGLAGHEQFF. The CDR3 bases are TGTGCCAGCAGCCAGCGGGGGGGACTAGCGGGACATGAGCAGTTCTTC. This chain connects TRBV14 to TRBJ2-1; 13 bases fit TRBD2. V was pared by 3 bases and J by 8 bases, with 7 bases of the junction left unmatched. The CDR3 loop spans 16 amino acids. From germline, CDR1 is SGHDN and CDR2 FVKESK.

This clonotype was observed a few times. CDR3: CASSQVAADYEQYF. DNA for the CDR3: TGCGCCAGCAGCCAAGTGGCAGCGGACTACGAGCAGTACTTC. The gene calls are TRBV4-1 and TRBJ2-7; TRBD2 is a possible D gene (5 bases). CDR1 MGHRA and CDR2 YSYEKL come from the germline V gene. V lost 1 base to trimming and J lost 3 bases, with 10 bases between them. CDR3 length: 14 residues.